This T cell receptor (beta chain) comes out of a study of T cells after yellow fever vaccination. This clonotype came up a few times. CDR3 length equals 15 residues. Trimming took off 3 bases at V and 0 bases at J, with 8 bases between the two ends. Germline loops: CDR1 SGHTA, CDR2 FQGNSA. TCRdb analysed the 5' RACE reads with MiXCR anew, one entry per CDR3 protein. This table has 610,000 or so distinct CDR3 sequences, around an eighth appearing once. The starting material was PBMCs, obtained on the day of the yellow fever booster vaccination. The chain is built from TRBV7-2 and TRBJ2-2, with no clear D. The source of this sequence is a man aged 25-40 years who received the YFV17D yellow fever vaccine. Here the CDR3 reads CASSFPAANTGELFF. As DNA, the CDR3 is TGTGCCAGCAGCTTCCCCGCCGCGAACACCGGGGAGCTGTTTTTT.